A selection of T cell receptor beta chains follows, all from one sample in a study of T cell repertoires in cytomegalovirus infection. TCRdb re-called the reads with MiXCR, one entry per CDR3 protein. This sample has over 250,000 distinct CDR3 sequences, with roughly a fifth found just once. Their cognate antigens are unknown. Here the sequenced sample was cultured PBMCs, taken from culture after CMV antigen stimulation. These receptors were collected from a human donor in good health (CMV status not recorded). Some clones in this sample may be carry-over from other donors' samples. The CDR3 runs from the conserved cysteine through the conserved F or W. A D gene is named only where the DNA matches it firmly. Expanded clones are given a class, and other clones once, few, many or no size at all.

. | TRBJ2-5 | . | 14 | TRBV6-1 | TGTGCCAGCGTCGTTTCTCTAGCCCAAGAGACCCAGTACTTC | CASVVSLAQETQYF
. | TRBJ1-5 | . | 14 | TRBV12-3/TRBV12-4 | TGTGCCAGCAGTTTAGGGTCGGGGGGAAGGCCCCAGCATTTT | CASSLGSGGRPQHF
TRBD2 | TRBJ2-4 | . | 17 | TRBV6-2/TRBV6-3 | TGTGCCAGCACTAGCGGGAGGGCCGTTCGGGCCAAAAACATTCAGTACTTC | CASTSGRAVRAKNIQYF
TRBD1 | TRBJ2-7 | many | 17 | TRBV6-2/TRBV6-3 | TGTGCCAGCAGTTACCCAGACCCCGGGACAGGGTCCTACGAGCAGTACTTC | CASSYPDPGTGSYEQYF
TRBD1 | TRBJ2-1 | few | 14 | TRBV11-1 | TGTGCCAGCAGCCCGTGGACAGGGTTAAATGAGCAGTTCTTC | CASSPWTGLNEQFF
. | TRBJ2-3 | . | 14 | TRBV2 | TGTGCCAGCGGTTACCAGCGCCTTTTGGATACGCAGTATTTT | CASGYQRLLDTQYF
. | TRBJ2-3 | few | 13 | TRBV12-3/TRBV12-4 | TGTGCCAGCAGGGGTTCTGCCACAGATACGCAGTATTTT | CASRGSATDTQYF
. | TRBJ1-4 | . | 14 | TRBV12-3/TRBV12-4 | TGTGCCAGCAGTTTCCCCTCAACTAATGAAAAACTGTTTTTT | CASSFPSTNEKLFF
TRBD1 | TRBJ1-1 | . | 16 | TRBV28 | TGTGCCAGCAGTTTAGTGACAGGGGGCCAGAACACTGAAGCTTTCTTT | CASSLVTGGQNTEAFF
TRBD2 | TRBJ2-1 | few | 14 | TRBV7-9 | TGTGCCAGCAGCCTAGCGGACACCTACAATGAGCAGTTCTTC | CASSLADTYNEQFF
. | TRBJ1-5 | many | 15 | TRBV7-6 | TGTGCCAGCAGTCACAGCACAGGGCTCAATCAGCCCCAGCATTTT | CASSHSTGLNQPQHF
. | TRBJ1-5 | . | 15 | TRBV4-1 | TGCGCCAGCAGCCAACTCTTTGGGACCCTCGGGACCCAGCATTTT | CASSQLFGTLGTQHF
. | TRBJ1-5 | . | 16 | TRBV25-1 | TGTGCCAGCAGTGAATCTGTGGGGGGGCCCAATCAGCCCCAGCATTTT | CASSESVGGPNQPQHF
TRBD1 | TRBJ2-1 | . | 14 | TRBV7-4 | TGTGCCAGCAGCCTGGGACAGGTCACAAGTGAGCAGTTCTTC | CASSLGQVTSEQFF
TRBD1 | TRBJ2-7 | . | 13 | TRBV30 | TGTGCCTGGATTGAGACAGGGCGGTACGAGCAGTACTTC | CAWIETGRYEQYF
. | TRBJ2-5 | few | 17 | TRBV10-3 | TGTGCCATCAGTGACCACACCCTGGGACGGGGCCAAGAGACCCAGTACTTC | CAISDHTLGRGQETQYF
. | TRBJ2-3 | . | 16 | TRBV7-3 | TGTGCCAGCAGCCCCAGCGGGCTTCTTGGCACAGATACGCAGTATTTT | CASSPSGLLGTDTQYF
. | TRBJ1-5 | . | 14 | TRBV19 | TGTGCCAGTTCCGACTCGGTAGACAATCAGCCCCAGCATTTT | CASSDSVDNQPQHF
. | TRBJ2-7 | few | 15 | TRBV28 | TGTGCCAGCAGCTCACCGGGACCAATTTTAAACGAGCAGTACTTC | CASSSPGPILNEQYF
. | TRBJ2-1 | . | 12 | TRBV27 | TGTGCCAGCAGGGAGATCTACAATGAGCAGTTCTTC | CASREIYNEQFF
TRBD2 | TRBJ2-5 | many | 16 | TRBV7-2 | TGTGCCAGCAGCTTAGTTAGGCGGGAGGGCCGCGAGACCCAGTACTTC | CASSLVRREGRETQYF
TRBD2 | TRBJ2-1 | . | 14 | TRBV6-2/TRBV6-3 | TGTGCCAGCAGGAGCGGGACTACCATCAATGAGCAGTTCTTC | CASRSGTTINEQFF
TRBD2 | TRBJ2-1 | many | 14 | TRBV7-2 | TGTGCCAGCAGCGTGGGACTAGCGTTGAGTGAGCAGTTCTTC | CASSVGLALSEQFF
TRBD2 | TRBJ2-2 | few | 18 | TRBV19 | TGTGCCAGTAGACCGGGACTAGCGGGAGGTAGGACAACCGGGGAGCTGTTTTTT | CASRPGLAGGRTTGELFF
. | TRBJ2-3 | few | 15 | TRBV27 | TGTGCCAGCAGCCGAGGAAGAGGGGTATCAGATACGCAGTATTTT | CASSRGRGVSDTQYF
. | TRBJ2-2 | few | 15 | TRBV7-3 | TGTGCCAGCAGCTTAACGACGTCGAACACCGGGGAGCTGTTTTTT | CASSLTTSNTGELFF
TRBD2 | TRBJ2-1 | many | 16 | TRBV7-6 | TGTGCCAGCAGCCTCGGGACTACTTCCTTAGGCAATGAGCAGTTCTTC | CASSLGTTSLGNEQFF
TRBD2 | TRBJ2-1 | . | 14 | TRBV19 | TGTGCCAGTAGTATGGGACTAGCGGGAACAGAGCAGTTCTTC | CASSMGLAGTEQFF
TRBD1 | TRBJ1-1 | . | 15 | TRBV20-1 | TGCAGTGCTAGAGAGGCAGGGGGGTCAAACACTGAAGCTTTCTTT | CSAREAGGSNTEAFF
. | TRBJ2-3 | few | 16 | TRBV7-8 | TGTGCCAGCAGCAAAGGGAATTTCAATACAAGGGATACGCAGTATTTT | CASSKGNFNTRDTQYF
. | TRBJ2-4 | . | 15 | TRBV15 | TGTGCCACCAGCAGAGATCAGGGGTCGTTGTACATTCAGTACTTC | CATSRDQGSLYIQYF
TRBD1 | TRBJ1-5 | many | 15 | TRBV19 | TGTGCCAGTAGGCCGGGACAGGGAGGCAATCAGCCCCAGCATTTT | CASRPGQGGNQPQHF
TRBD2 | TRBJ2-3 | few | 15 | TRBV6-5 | TGTGCCAGCAGTTACTCCGGACTAGCGGGAGATACGCAGTATTTT | CASSYSGLAGDTQYF
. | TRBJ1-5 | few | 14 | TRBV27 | TGTGCCAGCAGTTTATGGCCCGATTCGCAGCCCCAGCATTTT | CASSLWPDSQPQHF
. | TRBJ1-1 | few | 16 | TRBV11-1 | TGTGCCAGCAGCCTAGGGAGGTTTACAGGGTCCACTGAAGCTTTCTTT | CASSLGRFTGSTEAFF
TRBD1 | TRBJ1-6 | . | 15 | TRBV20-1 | TGCAGTGCCATAATTCAGGACAGGGCCGATTCACCCCTCCACTTT | CSAIIQDRADSPLHF
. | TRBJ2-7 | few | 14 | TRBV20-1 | TGCAGTGCTAGAGATAGGGGACTCATATACGAGCAGTACTTC | CSARDRGLIYEQYF
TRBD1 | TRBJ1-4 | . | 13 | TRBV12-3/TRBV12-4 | TGTGCCAGCAGCGCGACAGGGTTGAAAAAACTGTTTTTT | CASSATGLKKLFF
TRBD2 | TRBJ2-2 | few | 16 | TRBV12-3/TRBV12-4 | TGTGCCAGCAGTTTACTGTATAGCGGGAATACCGGGGAGCTGTTTTTT | CASSLLYSGNTGELFF
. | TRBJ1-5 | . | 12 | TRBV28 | TGTGCCAGCAGTCCTCCTTCGAAGCCCCAGCATTTT | CASSPPSKPQHF
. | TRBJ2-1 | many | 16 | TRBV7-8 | TGTGCCAGCAACGGCGGGCGTCACCTCTCCTACAATGAGCAGTTCTTC | CASNGGRHLSYNEQFF
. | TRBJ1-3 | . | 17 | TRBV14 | TGTGCCAGCAGCCAAGATGGGGGGTTTGTCTCTGGAAACACCATATATTTT | CASSQDGGFVSGNTIYF
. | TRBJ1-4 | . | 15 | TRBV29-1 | TGCAGCGTTGAAGACCGGTTACCGGGCTCTGAAAAACTGTTTTTT | CSVEDRLPGSEKLFF
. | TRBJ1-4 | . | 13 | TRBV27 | TGTGCCAGCATGAGTTTTGGTGGTGAAAAACTGTTTTTT | CASMSFGGEKLFF
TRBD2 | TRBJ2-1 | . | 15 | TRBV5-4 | TGTGCCAGCAGCCTCGGCGGGAGTGTGATCAATGAGCAGTTCTTC | CASSLGGSVINEQFF
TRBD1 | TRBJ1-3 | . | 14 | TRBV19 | TGTGCCAGCGAAGGGACAGTCTCTGGAAACACCATATATTTT | CASEGTVSGNTIYF